This TCR beta chain was identified in a study of blood T cell repertoires in COVID-19. Study-level background: Sites across the United States, Italy and Spain contributed samples from acute and convalescent COVID-19. T cells, B-cell-depleted T cells, or PBMCs supplied cDNA or gDNA.

Germline V lookup: CDR1 MNHEY, CDR2 SVGAGI. V lost 6 bases, J lost 10 bases, and 14 bases stayed unmatched. The CDR3 loop spans 15 amino acids. Original methodology: Amplifying reference gene primers gave estimates of nucleated cell counts. Repertoires were generated with immunoSEQ multiplex PCR, while TCRdb's copy carries only in-frame clones and drops some. V, J and clone size are taken as reported in that table, and D and trimming were inferred from the DNA itself. The data show some 78,000 clones, around 85% seen once. The sample taken for sequencing was peripheral blood. The genes are TRBV6-5 and TRBJ2-1; 8 nucleotides line up with TRBD2. This receptor was identified in an elderly woman with active or convalescent COVID-19. The CDR3 is CASRPGQRESGEQFF. The CDR3 coding sequence is TGTGCCAGCAGGCCCGGTCAGCGGGAGTCGGGGGAGCAGTTCTTC.